These 4 T cell receptor beta chains originate from one sample sequenced in a study of cytomegalovirus exposure and HLA in healthy donors. The PCR contained 60 Vbeta and 13 Jbeta primers. Here immunoSEQ multiplex PCR was the method, and the copy in TCRdb shows in-frame clones only, minus some. The data contain 150,000 to 180,000 clones, 65% to 75% of them singletons. Specimen: PBMCs. The receptor set was obtained from a man aged 30 to 45 in good health and CMV-seronegative.

The rearrangement links TRBV19 to TRBJ1-5; D perhaps matches TRBD1 (6 bases). Per germline, CDR1 LNHDA and CDR2 SQIVND (reference sequence). This CDR3 has 14 residues. V was shortened by 6 bases and J by 4 bases, with 13 bases between the two germline ends. The CDR3 DNA is TGTGCCAGTAGGATAACAGGGTCGAATCAGCCCCAGCATTTT. Translated: CASRITGSNQPQHF.

The rearrangement joins TRBV5-1 to TRBJ1-2; 8 nucleotides line up with TRBD1. Losses at the gene ends were 0 bases for V and 2 bases for J; bases not matched to a gene: 0. The CDR3 is 14 amino acids. Germline CDR1 is SGHRS and CDR2 is YFSETQ. The CDR3 DNA reads as TGCGCCAGCAGCTTGGGGGACAGGAACTATGGCTACACCTTC. Translation: CASSLGDRNYGYTF.

As regards this clone: The sample contains more than one DNA sequence encoding this CDR3. Here the CDR3 reads CASSQGGQGLNYGYTF. The CDR3 DNA reads TGTGCCAGCAGCCAAGGGGGACAGGGTCTTAACTATGGCTACACCTTC. This chain connects TRBV4-2 to TRBJ1-2; 9 bases map to TRBD1. The CDR3 loop spans 16 amino acids. Germline loops: CDR1 LGHNA, CDR2 YNFKEQ. The V gene end was trimmed by 1 base and the J gene end by 1 base; junction bases not matched to a gene: 4.

This sequence joins TRBV27 and TRBJ2-5, with D perhaps matching TRBD2 (5 bases). The CDR3 runs to 14 residues. Trimming removed 3 bases at V and 1 base at J, with 9 bases between. Looked up from germline, CDR1 is MNHEY and CDR2 is SMNVEV (reference sequence). The CDR3, as DNA: TGTGCCAGCAGTTTCCGGGGAAGCCAAGAGACCCAGTACTTC. Residues: CASSFRGSQETQYF.